What follows are 28 T cell receptor beta chains derived from one specimen sequenced in a study of shared clonotypes between healthy human individuals. Profiling relied on immunoSEQ multiplex PCR, and the TCRdb table lists in-frame clones only, not all of them. This sample has 1.6 million or so clones, with less than 99% found just once. What was sequenced was naive CD4+ T cells sorted from blood. As for subset: CD45RA+ positively selected. These receptors were taken from a man aged 25-45 years in good health.

This clone was detected only once. V is TRBV11-2 and J is TRBJ2-2; D is ambiguous. Trimming removed 5 bases at V and 2 bases at J, with 12 bases between. Germline V gene lookup returns CDR1 SGHAT and CDR2 FQNNGV. The CDR3 covers 15 residues. Here the CDR3 DNA reads TGTGCCAGCAGCCGAGGTCGCAGTAACACCGGGGAGCTGTTTTTT. Its translation is CASSRGRSNTGELFF.

The rearrangement uses TRBV11-2 and TRBJ2-1; 10 nucleotides match TRBD2. The germline CDR1 and CDR2 sequences are SGHAT and FQNNGV. V was pared by 4 bases and J by 7 bases, with 10 bases of the junction left unmatched. This CDR3 is 16 amino acids long. The CDR3 reads CASSSLAGEVGNEQFF. The CDR3 nucleotides read TGTGCCAGCAGCTCCCTAGCGGGAGAGGTGGGAAATGAGCAGTTCTTC.

Regarding this clone: The identical CDR3 is also encoded by other nucleotide sequences in the sample. The rearrangement links TRBV5-1 to TRBJ2-1, with no clear D. Trimming cost V 0 bases and J 1 base, with 5 bases left between them. The CDR3 contains 14 residues. Germline V gives CDR1 SGHRS, CDR2 YFSETQ. The CDR3 bases are TGCGCCAGCAGCTTGGGCCAATCCTACAATGAGCAGTTCTTC. This gives the protein CASSLGQSYNEQFF.

The genes are TRBV19 and TRBJ1-2; possibly TRBD1 for D (6 bases). V was pared by 7 bases and J by 8 bases, with 17 bases between. Germline loops: CDR1 LNHDA, CDR2 SQIVND (reference sequence). The CDR3 totals 13 residues. The CDR3 loop is CASINNQGNGYTF. The CDR3 nucleotides read TGTGCCAGTATCAATAACCAGGGGAACGGCTACACCTTC.

This chain joins TRBV5-6 and TRBJ2-7; weak D call: TRBD2 (6 bases). From germline, CDR1 is SGHDT and CDR2 YYEEEE. The V end lost 4 bases, the J end lost 7 bases, and 12 bases lay between the germline ends. The CDR3 sequence is 12 residues long. The CDR3 sequence is CASSPTRGEQYF. In DNA form, the CDR3 reads TGTGCCAGCAGCCCGACTAGAGGGGAGCAGTACTTC.

The rearrangement joins TRBV5-6 to TRBJ1-2; D not resolved. The CDR3 extends over 15 amino acids. Germline CDR1 SGHDT, CDR2 YYEEEE. Trimming left V 4 bases short and J 3 bases short, with 16 bases between. DNA for the CDR3: TGTGCCAGCAGCCCCGGACGCCTGTGGGACTATGGCTACACCTTC. It specifies CASSPGRLWDYGYTF.

Points on this clone: Other nucleotide sequences from this sample produce the same CDR3. This sequence joins TRBV9 and TRBJ2-5, with a possible D match to TRBD2 (6 bases). V lost 0 bases to trimming and J lost 5 bases, with 17 bases between them. The CDR3 runs 16 residues. Germline V gene data show CDR1 as SGDLS and CDR2 as YYNGEE. Written as DNA, the CDR3 is TGTGCCAGCAGCGTAGTAGGTGGTTCGGCGGGGGAGACCCAGTACTTC. Its translation: CASSVVGGSAGETQYF.

The chain is built from TRBV7-8 and TRBJ2-1, with D maybe TRBD2 (6 bases). The germline gives CDR1 SGHVS, CDR2 FQNEAQ. V was shortened by 2 bases and J by 5 bases, with 16 bases between the two germline ends. The CDR3 length is 16 residues. The CDR3 DNA reads TGTGCCAGCAGCTTAAGAACTAGCATCGGAAACAATGAGCAGTTCTTC. It encodes CASSLRTSIGNNEQFF. Drawing the rest from reference TRBV7-8 and TRBJ2-1, the complete variable domain is GAGVSQSPRYKVAKRGQDVALRCDPISGHVSLFWYQQALGQGPEFLTYFQNEAQLDKSGLPSDRFFAERPEGSVSTLKIQRTQQEDSAVYLCASSLRTSIGNNEQFFGPGTRLTVL.

The rearrangement uses TRBV5-1 and TRBJ2-2, with TRBD2 matching 9 bases. The CDR3 sequence is 18 residues long. Germline V lookup: CDR1 SGHRS, CDR2 YFSETQ. Trimming cost V 3 bases and J 4 bases; bases outside gene matches: 13. The CDR3 reads CASSSYELSGLATGELFF. CDR3 in DNA: TGCGCCAGCAGCTCCTACGAACTATCGGGACTAGCCACCGGGGAGCTGTTTTTT. The whole variable domain, filled in from reference TRBV5-1 and TRBJ2-2, reads KAGVTQTPRYLIKTRGQQVTLSCSPISGHRSVSWYQQTPGQGLQFLFEYFSETQRNKGNFPGRFSGRQFSNSRSEMNVSTLELGDSALYLCASSSYELSGLATGELFFGEGSRLTVL.

The chain recombines TRBV27 with TRBJ2-2, with TRBD1 matching over 7 bases. Germline V lookup: CDR1 MNHEY, CDR2 SMNVEV (reference sequence). V lost 5 bases and J lost 4; bases outside the gene matches: 7. The CDR3 covers 15 residues. CDR3 in amino acids: CASSTRQGGTGELFF. The DNA for the CDR3 is TGTGCCAGCAGTACACGACAGGGCGGCACCGGGGAGCTGTTTTTT.

The gene calls are TRBV7-9 and TRBJ2-7, with a tentative D call TRBD2 (6 bases). V was pared by 1 base and J by 1 base, with 14 bases between. Germline V lookup: CDR1 SEHNR, CDR2 FQNEAQ (reference sequence). The CDR3 has 16 amino acids. The CDR3 DNA sequence: TGTGCCAGCAGCTTAGGGGGAGGTCCCAGGTCCTACGAGCAGTACTTC. Protein product: CASSLGGGPRSYEQYF.

The CDR3, as DNA: TGTGCCAGCAGTCCCGGCGCGAAGACCCAGTACTTC. Translation gives CASSPGAKTQYF. J is TRBJ2-5 and V is TRBV6-5; no firm D call. The germline gives CDR1 MNHEY, CDR2 SVGAGI. The CDR3 is made up of 12 amino acids. V was pared by 5 bases and J by 6 bases, with 10 bases between.

This clone was seen once. The gene calls are TRBV5-4 and TRBJ2-7, with D perhaps TRBD1 (7 bases). The V and J ends lost 7 bases and 2 bases respectively, with 19 bases between them. The length of the CDR3 is 15 residues. Germline assignment: CDR1 SGHNT and CDR2 YYREEE (reference sequence). CDR3 DNA sequence: TGTGCCAGCGGTAGCAGGGGGGACCGCCCCTACGAGCAGTACTTC. Its protein product is CASGSRGDRPYEQYF.

The chain recombines TRBV18 with TRBJ2-1; 9 bases are shared with TRBD2. Germline assignment: CDR1 KGHSH and CDR2 LQKENI. Trimming at V came to 2 bases and at J to 6 bases, leaving 5 bases not matched to a gene. The CDR3 consists of 15 residues. The CDR3 region is CASSPEGGRANEQFF. CDR3 in DNA: TGTGCCAGCTCACCAGAGGGCGGGAGGGCCAATGAGCAGTTCTTC.

This chain joins TRBV5-5 and TRBJ2-1; a possible D gene is TRBD2 (5 bases). The V end lost 0 bases, the J end lost 2 bases, and 12 bases lay between the germline ends. This CDR3 is built from 16 residues. Per germline, CDR1 SGHKS and CDR2 YYEKEE (reference sequence). The CDR3 nucleotides read TGTGCCAGCAGCTTGGCGGTCGGGAAGACCTACAATGAGCAGTTCTTC. Translation: CASSLAVGKTYNEQFF. Full variable domain (rest looked up from reference TRBV5-5 and TRBJ2-1): DAGVTQSPTHLIKTRGQQVTLRCSPISGHKSVSWYQQVLGQGPQFIFQYYEKEERGRGNFPDRFSARQFPNYSSELNVNALLLGDSALYLCASSLAVGKTYNEQFFGPGTRLTVL.

The rearrangement links TRBV7-6 to TRBJ2-3, with 7 nucleotides matching TRBD2. The trim removed 3 bases at V and 7 bases at J, leaving 13 bases unmatched. Per the germline V gene, CDR1 is SGHVS and CDR2 is FNYEAQ. The CDR3 length is 16 residues. CDR3 sequence (DNA): TGTGCCAGCAGCTTCCGGGCGGGAGAAAGGAGGAATACGCAGTATTTT. Protein: CASSFRAGERRNTQYF.

The chain combines TRBV20-1 with TRBJ2-1, with no clear D. The CDR3 runs to 11 residues. The germline CDR1 and CDR2 sequences are DFQATT and SNEGSKA (reference sequence). The ends were cut back, 5 bases at V and 15 bases at J, with 17 bases in the middle. This CDR3 reads CSASPWSLGFF. CDR3 nucleotides: TGCAGTGCTTCTCCCTGGTCACTGGGGTTCTTC.

Regarding this clone: This CDR3 is also generated by other DNA sequences in the sample. The chain links TRBV7-9 to TRBJ1-5, with D uncertain. Germline V CDR1 and CDR2: SEHNR, FQNEAQ (reference sequence). Deletions cut 5 bases from V and 0 bases from J, with 2 bases between. CDR3 length: 12 residues. The CDR3 bases are TGTGCCAGCAGCGATAGCAATCAGCCCCAGCATTTT. Protein: CASSDSNQPQHF.

V usage is TRBV2 and J usage is TRBJ2-1; 8 bases are a match to TRBD1. Germline V gene data show CDR1 as SNHLY and CDR2 as FYNNEI. The length of the CDR3 is 15 residues. With V trimmed by 6 bases and J by 0 bases, 4 bases remained unmatched. CDR3 in DNA: TGTGCCAGCAGGAAGGACAGGGCCTCCTACAATGAGCAGTTCTTC. It specifies CASRKDRASYNEQFF. Full variable domain (rest looked up from reference TRBV2 and TRBJ2-1): EPEVTQTPSHQVTQMGQEVILRCVPISNHLYFYWYRQILGQKVEFLVSFYNNEISEKSEIFDDQFSVERPDGSNFTLKIRSTKLEDSAMYFCASRKDRASYNEQFFGPGTRLTVL.

The chain couples TRBV28 to TRBJ1-5, with no clear D. Germline V lookup: CDR1 MDHEN, CDR2 SYDVKM. V was cut by 6 bases and J by 1 base, with 10 bases left in between. The CDR3 spans 14 residues. The CDR3 here is CASSPVGSNQPQHF. The CDR3 nucleotides are TGTGCCAGCAGCCCCGTTGGGAGCAATCAGCCCCAGCATTTT.

The chain joins TRBV28 to TRBJ2-3; D is ambiguous. The CDR3 has 14 amino acids. Germline V lookup: CDR1 MDHEN, CDR2 SYDVKM. Trimming cost V 10 bases and J 1 base, with 15 bases left between them. This CDR3 is CATRTDVGTDTQYF. DNA for the CDR3: TGTGCCACTAGGACCGACGTGGGCACAGATACGCAGTATTTT.

The chain carries TRBV5-4 and TRBJ2-7; 7 bases align to TRBD2. The CDR3 sequence is 11 residues long. The V and J ends lost 4 bases and 5 bases, in that order; junction bases with no gene match: 0. Germline-derived CDR1 and CDR2 are SGHNT and YYREEE (reference sequence). Written as DNA, the CDR3 is TGTGCCAGCAGCCGGGGGGACGAGCAGTACTTC. Translating gives CASSRGDEQYF.

The chain joins TRBV27 to TRBJ2-7, with D tentatively TRBD1 (6 bases). V was pared by 4 bases and J by 3 bases, with 10 bases between. CDR1 and CDR2 (germline): MNHEY, SMNVEV (reference sequence). The CDR3 loop spans 13 amino acids. CDR3 in amino acids: CASSSQGIYEQYF. The CDR3 DNA reads as TGTGCCAGCAGTTCTCAGGGGATCTACGAGCAGTACTTC.

The table lists this clone with a count of one. This sequence joins TRBV28 and TRBJ2-5; 12 positions agree with TRBD1. Trimming removed 5 bases from V and 4 bases from J; junction bases left unmatched: 5. CDR3 length: 15 amino acids. CDR1 is MDHEN and CDR2 is SYDVKM in the germline V gene. The CDR3 bases are TGTGCCAGCAGTACCGGGACAGGGGGCGGAGAGACCCAGTACTTC. It specifies CASSTGTGGGETQYF. The full variable domain, rest sourced from reference TRBV28 and TRBJ2-5, is DVKVTQSSRYLVKRTGEKVFLECVQDMDHENMFWYRQDPGLGLRLIYFSYDVKMKEKGDIPEGYSVSREKKERFSLILESASTNQTSMYLCASSTGTGGGETQYFGPGTRLLVL.

The V and J genes are TRBV29-1 and TRBJ1-2, with 8 positions matching TRBD1. This CDR3 is built from 13 residues. The V gene's germline CDR1 is SQVTM and CDR2 ANQGSEA. With 6 bases clipped from V and 3 bases from J, the junction kept 6 bases outside the gene matches. This CDR3 reads CSVRQGIDYGYTF. CDR3 in DNA: TGCAGCGTCCGACAGGGGATTGACTATGGCTACACCTTC.

The CDR3 sequence: CAISTGGYNGELFF. CDR3 bases: TGTGCCATCAGTACAGGGGGCTATAACGGGGAGCTGTTTTTT. V and J are TRBV10-3 and TRBJ2-2, with 9 bases aligning to TRBD1. The CDR3 extends over 14 amino acids. V gave up 5 bases and J gave up 7 bases; unmatched junction bases: 5. Germline V lookup: CDR1 ENHRY, CDR2 SYGVKD.

The gene calls are TRBV5-1 and TRBJ2-7; 7 bases line up with TRBD1. Germline V CDR1 and CDR2: SGHRS, YFSETQ. Unmatched junction bases numbered 7, after V lost 3 bases and J lost 1 base. This CDR3 is built from 15 residues. CDR3 DNA: TGCGCCAGCAGCTGGGCGACAGGGCAATCCTACGAGCAGTACTTC. Protein sequence: CASSWATGQSYEQYF.

V usage is TRBV9 and J usage is TRBJ2-2; D remains unclear. CDR1 and CDR2 from the germline V gene are SGDLS and YYNGEE. This CDR3 contains 17 residues. Trimming removed 0 bases at V and 4 bases at J, with 16 bases between. This chain's CDR3 is CASSVERFGLSTGELFF. CDR3 sequence (DNA): TGTGCCAGCAGCGTAGAACGGTTTGGGTTAAGCACCGGGGAGCTGTTTTTT.